These 18 T cell receptor beta chains originate from one sample sequenced in a study of T cell clonotyping in hematopoietic cell transplantation. Time point: recipient sample about 28 days before transplant, after cytoreduction. The repertoire was sequenced with immunoSEQ multiplex PCR; TCRdb's copy has only in-frame clones and lacks some. The sample includes under 45,000 clones, 95% of them seen just once. Sample: peripheral blood mononuclear cells, taken before stem cell transplant. The receptors come from a man between 40 and 49 years old with chronic myeloid leukemia. Some clones in this sample may be carry-over from other donors' samples.

The rearrangement uses TRBV28 and TRBJ1-5; D is perhaps TRBD1 (6 bases). Germline loops: CDR1 MDHEN, CDR2 SYDVKM. This CDR3 is 15 amino acids long. The V and J ends lost 8 bases and 5 bases respectively, with 19 bases between them. This CDR3 reads CASELGTPWHQPQHF. The CDR3, as DNA: TGTGCCAGCGAGCTCGGGACACCTTGGCATCAGCCCCAGCATTTT.

The gene calls are TRBV6-1 and TRBJ2-2; D is undetermined. Germline-derived CDR1 and CDR2 are MNHNS and SASEGT. Trimming took off 3 bases at V and 6 bases at J, with 11 bases between the two ends. The length of the CDR3 is 14 residues. The CDR3 coding sequence is TGTGCCAGCAGTGAGGCGAGGCAGGCCGGGGAGCTGTTTTTT. Translation gives CASSEARQAGELFF.

The chain combines TRBV5-4 with TRBJ2-7; D is unclear. From germline, CDR1 is SGHNT and CDR2 YYREEE (reference sequence). Trimming removed 3 bases at V and 2 bases at J, with 9 bases between. The CDR3 covers 13 residues. This CDR3 is CASSSGPAYEQYF. The CDR3 bases are TGTGCCAGCAGCTCCGGGCCAGCCTACGAGCAGTACTTC.

This sequence joins TRBV28 and TRBJ2-7; 8 bases align to TRBD2. Unmatched junction bases numbered 18, after V lost 5 bases and J lost 6 bases. The CDR3 has 17 amino acids. From germline, CDR1 is MDHEN and CDR2 SYDVKM. CDR3 residues: CASSPLSGAGARGEQYF. CDR3 coding DNA: TGTGCCAGCAGTCCCCTGTCAGGAGCGGGGGCCCGGGGCGAGCAGTACTTC.

The chain is built from TRBV7-6 and TRBJ2-2, with TRBD2 matching 11 bases. CDR1 and CDR2 from the germline V gene are SGHVS and FNYEAQ. V was pared by 3 bases and J by 7 bases, with 7 bases of the junction left unmatched. This CDR3 has 16 amino acids. CDR3 residues: CASSFSGGALVGELFF. The CDR3 coding sequence is TGTGCCAGCAGCTTTAGCGGGGGGGCCTTGGTCGGGGAGCTGTTTTTT.

V usage is TRBV13 and J usage is TRBJ2-7, with D unresolved. Germline CDR1 is PRHDT and CDR2 is FYEKMQ (reference sequence). V was shortened by 5 bases and J by 0 bases, with 5 bases between the two germline ends. This CDR3 is 12 amino acids long. The CDR3 coding sequence is TGTGCCAGCAGCCTGACCTCCTACGAGCAGTACTTC. This codes for CASSLTSYEQYF.

This rearrangement joins TRBV5-6 to TRBJ2-2; D is unresolved. Per germline, CDR1 SGHDT and CDR2 YYEEEE. The V and J ends lost 4 bases and 5 bases respectively, with 9 bases between them. There are 13 residues in the CDR3. CDR3 sequence (DNA): TGTGCCAGCAGCCTCGATGGGACCGGGGAGCTGTTTTTT. Its protein is CASSLDGTGELFF.

The J gene is TRBJ1-1, the V gene TRBV19, with D maybe TRBD1 (5 bases). CDR1 and CDR2 from the germline V gene are LNHDA and SQIVND (reference sequence). The CDR3 contains 15 residues. V was cut by 3 bases and J by 0 bases, with 11 bases left in between. The CDR3, as DNA: TGTGCCAGTAGTATCGGGGGTCAGATGAACACTGAAGCTTTCTTT. Translated: CASSIGGQMNTEAFF.

The J gene is TRBJ1-2, the V gene TRBV5-6; D not resolved. Germline CDR1 is SGHDT and CDR2 is YYEEEE. The CDR3 consists of 18 residues. V was cut by 3 bases and J by 6 bases, with 27 bases left in between. The chain's CDR3 is CASSYSPDSLSPMNGYTF. CDR3 DNA: TGTGCCAGCAGCTACTCACCGGATTCTCTAAGCCCGATGAATGGCTACACCTTC.

The genes are TRBV28 and TRBJ1-5; 7 bases fit TRBD1. CDR1 MDHEN and CDR2 SYDVKM come from the germline V gene. The CDR3 sequence is 15 residues long. J gave up 3 bases and V 2 bases, and 4 bases lay outside the gene matches. The CDR3, as DNA: TGTGCCAGCAGTTTAGGGACAGCTCCCAATCAGCCCCAGCATTTT. This sequence encodes CASSLGTAPNQPQHF. The complete variable domain, with remaining parts taken from reference TRBV28 and TRBJ1-5, reads DVKVTQSSRYLVKRTGEKVFLECVQDMDHENMFWYRQDPGLGLRLIYFSYDVKMKEKGDIPEGYSVSREKKERFSLILESASTNQTSMYLCASSLGTAPNQPQHFGDGTRLSIL.

This chain joins TRBV4-1 and TRBJ2-3, with a possible D match to TRBD1 (6 bases). CDR3 size: 17 residues. The germline V and J ends were trimmed by 0 bases and 3 bases, with 16 bases remaining between them. CDR1 and CDR2 from the germline V gene are MGHRA and YSYEKL. The CDR3 loop reads CASSQDQTGSFTDTQYF. CDR3 bases: TGCGCCAGCAGCCAAGATCAAACAGGGAGTTTTACAGATACGCAGTATTTT.

J is TRBJ2-2 and V is TRBV11-2; 7 positions match TRBD1. Germline loops: CDR1 SGHAT, CDR2 FQNNGV. CDR3 length equals 15 residues. V was pared by 2 bases and J by 3 bases, with 3 bases of the junction left unmatched. Here the CDR3 reads CASSLRTGDTGELFF. The DNA for the CDR3 is TGTGCCAGCAGCTTAAGGACAGGCGACACCGGGGAGCTGTTTTTT. Filled out from reference TRBV11-2 and TRBJ2-2, the complete variable domain reads EAGVAQSPRYKIIEKRQSVAFWCNPISGHATLYWYQQILGQGPKLLIQFQNNGVVDDSQLPKDRFSAERLKGVDSTLKIQPAKLEDSAVYLCASSLRTGDTGELFFGEGSRLTVL.

J is TRBJ1-1 and V is TRBV6-6, with D hard to call. The CDR3 runs 11 residues. Germline loops: CDR1 MNHNY, CDR2 SVGAGI (reference sequence). V shed 4 bases and J shed 4 bases, with 4 bases lying between them. The CDR3 coding sequence is TGTGCCAGCAGTTTCCGCACTGAAGCTTTCTTT. Protein product: CASSFRTEAFF.

In its sample, this clone was seen once. The V and J genes are TRBV6-1 and TRBJ2-2; 8 nucleotides match TRBD2. The CDR3 totals 15 residues. In germline, CDR1 is MNHNS, CDR2 SASEGT. The junction had 8 bases not matched to a gene; V was cut back by 6 bases and J by 5 bases. CDR3 sequence (DNA): TGTGCCAGCAGGGGAGAGGCTAGCGGGACCGGGGAGCTGTTTTTT. It encodes CASRGEASGTGELFF.

V and J are TRBV10-3 and TRBJ2-1; 16 bases align to TRBD2. CDR1 and CDR2 (germline): ENHRY, SYGVKD. Trimming removed 6 bases from V and 8 bases from J; junction bases left unmatched: 13. This CDR3 is built from 18 residues. CDR3 nucleotide sequence: TGTGCCATCAGAGGGACTAGCGGGGGGGCCGGTTCTTGGGATGAGCAGTTCTTC. It encodes CAIRGTSGGAGSWDEQFF.

The chain employs TRBV30 and TRBJ1-1; possibly TRBD1 for D (6 bases). V was trimmed by 3 bases and J by 1 base, leaving 18 bases between them. The CDR3 runs to 16 residues. Germline CDR1 and CDR2: GTSNPN and SVGIG (reference sequence). The CDR3 DNA reads as TGTGCCTGGAGCCTCTCCCCCGGGACACAGAACACTGAAGCTTTCTTT. Residues: CAWSLSPGTQNTEAFF. Looking up the rest from reference TRBV30 and TRBJ1-1 gives the full variable domain: SQTIHQWPATLVQPVGSPLSLECTVEGTSNPNLYWYRQAAGRGLQLLFYSVGIGQISSEVPQNLSASRPQDRQFILSSKKLLLSDSGFYLCAWSLSPGTQNTEAFFGQGTRLTVV.

This clone was found once. The chain joins TRBV28 to TRBJ1-5; D unclear. V lost 5 bases, J lost 5 bases, and 13 bases lay in between. Germline lookup yields CDR1 MDHEN and CDR2 SYDVKM. This CDR3 is 14 amino acids long. CDR3 in amino acids: CASSPPEEYQPQHF. The CDR3 coding sequence is TGTGCCAGCAGTCCTCCTGAGGAGTATCAGCCCCAGCATTTT.

The gene calls are TRBV19 and TRBJ1-2; D remains ambiguous. The CDR3 is 14 residues long. Trimming left V 7 bases short and J 6 bases short, with 18 bases between. Germline V CDR1 and CDR2: LNHDA, SQIVND (reference sequence). DNA for the CDR3: TGTGCCAGTAAGGACGGCGGGAGATGGAATGGCTACACCTTC. Residues: CASKDGGRWNGYTF.